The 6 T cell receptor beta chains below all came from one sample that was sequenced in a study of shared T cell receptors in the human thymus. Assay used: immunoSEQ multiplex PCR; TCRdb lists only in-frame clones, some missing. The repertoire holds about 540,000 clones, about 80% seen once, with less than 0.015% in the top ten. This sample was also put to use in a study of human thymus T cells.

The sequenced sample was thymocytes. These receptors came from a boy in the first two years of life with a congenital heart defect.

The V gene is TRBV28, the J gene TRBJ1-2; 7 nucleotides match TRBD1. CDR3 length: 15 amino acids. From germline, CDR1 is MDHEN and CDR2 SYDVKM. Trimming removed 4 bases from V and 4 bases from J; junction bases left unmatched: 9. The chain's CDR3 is CASSSTGARVYGYTF. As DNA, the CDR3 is TGTGCCAGCAGTTCAACAGGGGCCAGGGTCTATGGCTACACCTTC.

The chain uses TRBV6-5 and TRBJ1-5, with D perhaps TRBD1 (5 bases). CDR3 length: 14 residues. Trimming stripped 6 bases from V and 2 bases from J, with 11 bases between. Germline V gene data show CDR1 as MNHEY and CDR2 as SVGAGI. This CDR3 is CASSPTGGNQPQHF. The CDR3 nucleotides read TGTGCCAGCAGCCCCACGGGGGGCAATCAGCCCCAGCATTTT.

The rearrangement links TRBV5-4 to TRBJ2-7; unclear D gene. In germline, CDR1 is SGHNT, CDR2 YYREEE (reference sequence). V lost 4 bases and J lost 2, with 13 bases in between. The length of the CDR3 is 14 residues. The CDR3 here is CASSRGEIPYEQYF. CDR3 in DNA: TGTGCCAGCAGCCGAGGAGAGATACCCTACGAGCAGTACTTC.

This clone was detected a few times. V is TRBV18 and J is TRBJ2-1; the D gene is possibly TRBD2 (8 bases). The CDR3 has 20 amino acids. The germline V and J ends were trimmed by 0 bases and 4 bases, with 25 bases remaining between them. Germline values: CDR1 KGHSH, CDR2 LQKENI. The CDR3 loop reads CASSPPTQGYRLANYNEQFF. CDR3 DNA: TGTGCCAGCTCACCACCAACACAGGGGTACAGACTAGCGAATTACAATGAGCAGTTCTTC. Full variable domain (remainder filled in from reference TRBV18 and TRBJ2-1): NAGVMQNPRHLVRRRGQEARLRCSPMKGHSHVYWYRQLPEEGLKFMVYLQKENIIDESGMPKERFSAEFPKEGPSILRIQQVVRGDSAAYFCASSPPTQGYRLANYNEQFFGPGTRLTVL.

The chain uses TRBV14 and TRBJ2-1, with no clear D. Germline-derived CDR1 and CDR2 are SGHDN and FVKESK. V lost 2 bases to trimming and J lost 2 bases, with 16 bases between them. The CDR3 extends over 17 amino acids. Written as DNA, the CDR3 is TGTGCCAGCAGCCAACACGGCGTGGAGTCCCCCTACAATGAGCAGTTCTTC. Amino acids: CASSQHGVESPYNEQFF.

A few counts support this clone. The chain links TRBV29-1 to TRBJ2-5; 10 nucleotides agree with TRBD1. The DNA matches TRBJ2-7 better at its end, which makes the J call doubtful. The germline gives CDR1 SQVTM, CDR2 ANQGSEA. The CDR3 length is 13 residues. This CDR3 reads CSGMGGTGDEQYF. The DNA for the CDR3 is TGCAGCGGGATGGGAGGGACAGGGGACGAGCAGTACTTC.